The rows below give T cell receptor beta chains drawn from one sample of a study of shared clonotypes between healthy human individuals. TCRdb's table, derived via immunoSEQ multiplex PCR, lists solely in-frame clones and lacks some. The table records fewer than 1.8 million clones, about 98.5% of them present only once. Sequenced material: naive CD4+ T cells sorted from blood. All receptors come from a man aged 25 to 40 in good health. The CDR3 runs from the conserved cysteine through the conserved F or W. The order of the fields is CDR3 length, clone size, J gene, D gene, V gene, CDR3 protein, CDR3 DNA. The D gene is left open where the match is weak. A row's size may be missing; if present it is once, few, many or a size class.

15	.	TRBJ2-7	TRBD2	TRBV6-5	CASSYWLAGSYEQYF	TGTGCCAGCAGTTACTGGCTAGCGGGTTCCTACGAGCAGTACTTC
15	.	TRBJ2-2	TRBD2	TRBV5-6	CASSLTSGRARELFF	TGTGCCAGCAGCTTGACTAGCGGGAGGGCCAGGGAGCTGTTTTTT
13	.	TRBJ2-7	.	TRBV27	CASKETATYEQYF	TGTGCCAGCAAGGAGACAGCCACCTACGAGCAGTACTTC
17	.	TRBJ2-2	TRBD1	TRBV5-1	CASSLGPDRDLSGELFF	TGCGCCAGCAGTCTCGGCCCGGACAGGGATTTGTCCGGGGAGCTGTTTTTT
14	.	TRBJ2-3	.	TRBV6-1	CASSAQGSADTQYF	TGTGCCAGCAGTGCTCAGGGGTCCGCAGATACGCAGTATTTT
18	.	TRBJ2-7	TRBD2	TRBV18	CASSLLTSGSSLSYEQYF	TGTGCCAGCTCACTGTTGACTAGCGGGAGTTCCCTCTCCTACGAGCAGTACTTC
14	.	TRBJ1-2	TRBD1	TRBV6-1	CASSPGQGDYGYTF	TGTGCCAGCAGCCCGGGACAGGGAGACTATGGCTACACCTTC
16	.	TRBJ2-7	.	TRBV6-5	CASSYSSGPLFYEQYF	TGTGCCAGCAGTTACTCAAGCGGTCCTTTGTTCTACGAGCAGTACTTC
17	.	TRBJ2-1	.	TRBV9	CASSVVASDLSYNEQFF	TGTGCCAGCAGCGTAGTCGCTAGCGACCTCTCCTACAATGAGCAGTTCTTC
12	.	TRBJ2-2	.	TRBV5-4	CASSPFSGELFF	TGTGCCAGCAGCCCCTTTTCCGGGGAGCTGTTTTTT
15	.	TRBJ2-7	.	TRBV28	CASSGLSGAFREQYF	TGTGCCAGCAGTGGACTGTCTGGGGCCTTTAGGGAGCAGTACTTC
16	.	TRBJ1-3	.	TRBV7-6	CASSLVVGSSGNTIYF	TGTGCCAGCAGCTTAGTGGTAGGGAGCTCTGGAAACACCATATATTTT
16	.	TRBJ1-2	TRBD1	TRBV10-3	CAISESSVGTGYGYTF	TGTGCCATCAGTGAGTCGAGTGTGGGGACAGGGTATGGCTACACCTTC
14	.	TRBJ2-1	.	TRBV6-5	CASSSLRFGNEQFF	TGTGCCAGCAGTTCCCTCCGTTTCGGCAATGAGCAGTTCTTC
15	.	TRBJ2-7	.	TRBV28	CASSSAGAGRGEQYF	TGTGCCAGCAGTTCCGCCGGGGCGGGGCGAGGCGAGCAGTACTTC
18	.	TRBJ2-6	.	TRBV15	CATSRDIAEGSGANVLTF	TGTGCCACCAGCAGAGATATAGCGGAAGGCTCTGGGGCCAACGTCCTGACTTTC
14	.	TRBJ1-2	.	TRBV25-1	CASTQGVDGYGYTF	TGTGCCAGCACACAAGGGGTCGATGGCTATGGCTACACCTTC
14	.	TRBJ2-5	.	TRBV7-9	CASSLPGLLETQYF	TGTGCCAGCAGTCTACCAGGGTTATTGGAGACCCAGTACTTC
16	.	TRBJ2-1	TRBD1	TRBV18	CASSPSAGTVNNEQFF	TGTGCCAGCTCACCATCCGCAGGGACAGTCAACAATGAGCAGTTCTTC
17	.	TRBJ2-6	TRBD2	TRBV5-1	CASSSSGSRSGANVLTF	TGCGCCAGCAGCTCCAGCGGGAGCCGCTCTGGGGCCAACGTCCTGACTTTC
16	.	TRBJ1-5	TRBD1	TRBV7-8	CASSSKTGISNQPQHF	TGTGCCAGCAGCTCAAAGACAGGGATAAGCAATCAGCCCCAGCATTTT
12	.	TRBJ2-7	.	TRBV2	CASSRDPYEQYF	TGTGCCAGCAGTCGGGACCCCTACGAGCAGTACTTC
14	.	TRBJ2-2	.	TRBV14	CASSRRVDTGELFF	TGTGCCAGCAGCCGGCGGGTAGACACCGGGGAGCTGTTTTTT
14	.	TRBJ1-2	.	TRBV7-8	CASSGRTSIYGYTF	TGTGCCAGCAGCGGACGAACAAGTATCTATGGCTACACCTTC
18	.	TRBJ2-3	TRBD2	TRBV18	CASSPLTSGNPSTDTQYF	TGTGCCAGCTCACCGTTGACTAGCGGGAACCCGAGCACAGATACGCAGTATTTT
17	.	TRBJ2-1	TRBD2	TRBV11-2	CASSLAPSGSSYNEQFF	TGTGCCAGCAGCTTAGCCCCTAGCGGAAGCTCCTACAATGAGCAGTTCTTC
14	.	TRBJ1-3	.	TRBV5-4	CASSLGASGNTIYF	TGTGCCAGCAGCTTGGGGGCCTCTGGAAACACCATATATTTT
19	once	TRBJ1-2	.	TRBV30	CAWSFPYDRWHGWGYGYTF	TGTGCCTGGTCGTTTCCTTACGACAGGTGGCACGGGTGGGGCTATGGCTACACCTTC
15	.	TRBJ1-1	TRBD1	TRBV7-9	CASSGQTGTGTEAFF	TGTGCCAGCAGCGGGCAGACCGGGACAGGGACTGAAGCTTTCTTT
16	.	TRBJ1-5	TRBD1	TRBV28	CASSLYPRGTPQPQHF	TGTGCCAGCAGTTTATACCCCAGGGGGACTCCTCAGCCCCAGCATTTT
15	.	TRBJ1-1	.	TRBV7-8	CASSSRGRRNTEAFF	TGTGCCAGCAGCTCCCGGGGACGGAGGAACACTGAAGCTTTCTTT
16	.	TRBJ2-2	TRBD2	TRBV27	CASSSFSGSGTGELFF	TGTGCCAGCAGTTCATTTAGCGGGAGCGGCACCGGGGAGCTGTTTTTT
14	once	TRBJ2-1	TRBD2	TRBV18	CASSPGTSVDEQFF	TGTGCCAGCTCACCAGGGACTAGCGTCGATGAGCAGTTCTTC
13	.	TRBJ2-5	.	TRBV5-1	CASSLEGSETQYF	TGCGCCAGCAGCTTGGAAGGATCGGAGACCCAGTACTTC
12	.	TRBJ2-1	.	TRBV5-1	CASSLGGHEQFF	TGCGCCAGCAGCTTAGGAGGGCATGAGCAGTTCTTC
14	.	TRBJ1-3	.	TRBV18	CASSTEIAGNTIYF	TGTGCCAGCTCGACAGAGATTGCTGGAAACACCATATATTTT
16	.	TRBJ2-1	TRBD2	TRBV28	CASSLPRLAGGNEQFF	TGTGCCAGCAGTTTACCGAGACTAGCGGGAGGAAATGAGCAGTTCTTC
12	once	TRBJ1-5	.	TRBV28	CASSLLGQPQHF	TGTGCCAGCAGTTTGTTAGGACAGCCCCAGCATTTT
16	.	TRBJ2-1	TRBD2	TRBV7-9	CASPIIGTSAYNEQFF	TGTGCCAGCCCTATCATCGGGACTAGCGCCTACAATGAGCAGTTCTTC
16	.	TRBJ1-1	.	TRBV4-1	CASSGTLGRTNTEAFF	TGCGCCAGCAGCGGAACTTTGGGCAGAACGAACACTGAAGCTTTCTTT
17	.	TRBJ2-1	TRBD2	TRBV27	CASSWQALAGDMNEQFF	TGTGCCAGCAGTTGGCAGGCACTAGCGGGAGATATGAATGAGCAGTTCTTC
14	.	TRBJ2-2	TRBD2	TRBV6-4	CAALTSGSAGELFF	TGTGCCGCACTAACTAGCGGGAGTGCCGGGGAGCTGTTTTTT
16	.	TRBJ2-7	TRBD2	TRBV4-2	CASSPTSGRGSYEQYF	TGTGCCAGCAGCCCTACCAGCGGGAGAGGGTCCTACGAGCAGTACTTC
13	.	TRBJ2-6	.	TRBV29-1	CSVFIGGANVLTF	TGCAGCGTTTTCATCGGGGGGGCCAACGTCCTGACTTTC
12	.	TRBJ1-2	TRBD1	TRBV7-9	CATDRDRLGYTF	TGTGCCACCGACCGGGACAGGCTTGGCTACACCTTC
15	.	TRBJ2-3	TRBD2	TRBV7-2	CASRGTSVNTDTQYF	TGTGCCAGCAGGGGGACTAGCGTTAACACAGATACGCAGTATTTT
15	.	TRBJ1-1	TRBD1	TRBV5-1	CASSLDPGGGTEAFF	TGCGCCAGCAGCTTGGATCCAGGGGGAGGCACTGAAGCTTTCTTT
16	.	TRBJ1-3	.	TRBV27	CASRENGLTSGNTIYF	TGTGCCAGCAGGGAGAACGGGCTCACCTCTGGAAACACCATATATTTT
13	.	TRBJ2-7	.	TRBV2	CASRQDTSYEQYF	TGTGCCAGCAGGCAAGATACCTCCTACGAGCAGTACTTC
16	.	TRBJ2-2	.	TRBV9	CASSVGHRGPPRELFF	TGTGCCAGCAGCGTAGGACACCGCGGGCCGCCCAGGGAGCTGTTTTTT
19	.	TRBJ2-2	TRBD1	TRBV27	CASSFPWPTGKGMAGELFF	TGTGCCAGCAGTTTCCCCTGGCCGACAGGGAAAGGAATGGCCGGGGAGCTGTTTTTT
14	.	TRBJ2-5	.	TRBV10-3	CAISESRAGETQYF	TGTGCCATCAGTGAGTCTAGGGCGGGAGAGACCCAGTACTTC
12	.	TRBJ2-1	.	TRBV5-1	CASSLVDNEQFF	TGCGCCAGCAGCTTGGTGGACAATGAGCAGTTCTTC
14	once	TRBJ2-2	.	TRBV5-4	CASSSPTDTGELFF	TGTGCCAGCAGCTCCCCTACAGACACCGGGGAGCTGTTTTTT
14	.	TRBJ2-5	.	TRBV5-4	CASSLALNEETQYF	TGTGCCAGCAGCTTGGCTTTAAACGAAGAGACCCAGTACTTC
17	.	TRBJ2-1	TRBD2	TRBV29-1	CSVGPVAGGSWSNEQFF	TGCAGCGTTGGCCCTGTAGCGGGAGGTTCTTGGAGCAATGAGCAGTTCTTC
15	.	TRBJ2-7	TRBD2	TRBV9	CASSVQGGTSNEQYF	TGTGCCAGCAGCGTACAAGGCGGGACTAGCAACGAGCAGTACTTC
20	once	TRBJ2-2	.	TRBV7-5	CARSFLIVTNRTSGKGELFF	TGTGCCAGAAGCTTCCTTATTGTGACTAATCGGACTAGCGGGAAGGGGGAGCTGTTTTTT
15	.	TRBJ2-1	TRBD2	TRBV6-1	CASSEFTSGYNEQFF	TGTGCCAGCAGTGAATTCACTAGCGGATACAATGAGCAGTTCTTC